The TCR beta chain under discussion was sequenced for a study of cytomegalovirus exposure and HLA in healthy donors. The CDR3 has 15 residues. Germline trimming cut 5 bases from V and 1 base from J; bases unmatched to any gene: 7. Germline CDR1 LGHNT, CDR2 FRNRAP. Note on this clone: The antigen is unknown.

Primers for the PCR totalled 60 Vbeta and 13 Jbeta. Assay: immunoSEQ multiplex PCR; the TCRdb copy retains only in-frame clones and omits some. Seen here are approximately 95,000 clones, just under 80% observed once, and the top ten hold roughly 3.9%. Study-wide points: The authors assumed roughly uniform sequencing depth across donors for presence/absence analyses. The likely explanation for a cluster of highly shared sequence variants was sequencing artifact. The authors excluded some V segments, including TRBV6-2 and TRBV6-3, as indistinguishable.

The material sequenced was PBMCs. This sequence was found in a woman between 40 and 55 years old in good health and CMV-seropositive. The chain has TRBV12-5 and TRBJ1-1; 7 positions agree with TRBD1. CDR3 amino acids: CASGRADRANTEAFF. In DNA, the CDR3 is TGTGCTAGTGGTCGCGCTGACAGGGCGAACACTGAAGCTTTCTTT.